Below, 5 T cell receptor beta chains from the same sample are listed, as sequenced in a study of blood T cells in healthy people across ages. Next came a second PCR, run for roughly 6 to 11 cycles, which used a sample-barcoded 5' primer along with a J-beta primer mix. TCRdb analysed the 5' RACE reads with MiXCR anew, one entry per CDR3 protein. The table shows approximately 730,000 distinct CDR3 sequences, with approximately 39% occurring only once. Sample: blood. The receptors here all came from a woman aged 55-75 years in good health.

The chain couples TRBV24-1 to TRBJ2-1, with 9 bases lining up with TRBD2. V shed 10 bases and J 2 bases; nucleotides not matched to a gene: 5. This CDR3 contains 14 residues. Germline assignment: CDR1 KGHDR and CDR2 SFDVKD. The CDR3 reads CATGGGGAYNEQFF. CDR3 DNA: TGTGCCACTGGGGGCGGGGGGGCCTACAATGAGCAGTTCTTC.

The genes are TRBV20-1 and TRBJ2-7, with D perhaps matching TRBD2 (6 bases). V lost 1 base, J lost 7 bases, and 26 bases lay in between. Germline V gene sequence: CDR1 DFQATT, CDR2 SNEGSKA (reference sequence). The CDR3 is made up of 17 amino acids. CDR3 region: CSARVVAGTSSYNEQYF. The CDR3 DNA follows: TGCAGTGCTAGAGTAGTTGCGGGTACTAGCTCCTACAATGAGCAGTACTTC.

The V call is TRBV7-2, the J call TRBJ2-7; D could derive from TRBD1 or TRBD2 (5 bases each). The CDR3 length is 14 residues. Germline V gene sequence: CDR1 SGHTA, CDR2 FQGNSA. Trimming took 5 bases from V and 7 from J, leaving 18 bases between them. As DNA, the CDR3 is TGTGCCAGCAGCCCGGGACGACACGTCGATGAGCAGTACTTC. Amino acid sequence: CASSPGRHVDEQYF.

This clonotype has a handful of counts. The CDR3 DNA reads TGTGCCATCAGCCTGGGACTAGCAGGCTACGAGCAGTACTTC. Protein product: CAISLGLAGYEQYF. The V gene is TRBV10-3, the J gene TRBJ2-5, with 9 bases identical to TRBD2. The J call may be faulty, since TRBJ2-7 better matches the DNA end. CDR1 and CDR2 (germline): ENHRY, SYGVKD. The CDR3 is 14 amino acids.

Remarks on this clonotype: This may be a read error: a much more frequent sequence differs by one nucleotide. V usage is TRBV5-1 and J usage is TRBJ2-7, with D unresolved. V was shortened by 4 bases and J by 7 bases, with 15 bases between the two germline ends. CDR3 size: 13 residues. CDR1 is SGHRS, CDR2 YFSETQ, per germline. The CDR3 nucleotides read TGCGCCAGCAGCATCGAACCTCATAATGAGCAGTACTTC. Encoded protein: CASSIEPHNEQYF.